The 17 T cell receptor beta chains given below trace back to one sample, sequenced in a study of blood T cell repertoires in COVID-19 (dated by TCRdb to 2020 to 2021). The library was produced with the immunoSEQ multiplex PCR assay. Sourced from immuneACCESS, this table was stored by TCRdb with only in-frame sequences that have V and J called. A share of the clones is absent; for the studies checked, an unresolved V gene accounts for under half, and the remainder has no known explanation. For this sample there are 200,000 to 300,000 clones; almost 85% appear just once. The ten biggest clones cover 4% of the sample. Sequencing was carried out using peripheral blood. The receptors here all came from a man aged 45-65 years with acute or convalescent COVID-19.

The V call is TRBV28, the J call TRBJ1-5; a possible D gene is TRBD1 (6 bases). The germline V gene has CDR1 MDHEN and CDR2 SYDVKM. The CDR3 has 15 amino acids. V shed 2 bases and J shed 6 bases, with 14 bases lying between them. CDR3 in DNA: TGTGCCAGCAGTTTACCCACAGGGTACGGTCAGCCCCAGCATTTT. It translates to CASSLPTGYGQPQHF.

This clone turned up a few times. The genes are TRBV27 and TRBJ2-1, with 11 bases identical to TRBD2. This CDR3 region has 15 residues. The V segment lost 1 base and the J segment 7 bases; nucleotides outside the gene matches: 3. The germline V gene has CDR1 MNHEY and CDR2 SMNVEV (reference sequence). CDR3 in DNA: TGTGCCAGCAGTTTATTTCCTAGCGGGAGGAATGAGCAGTTCTTC. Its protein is CASSLFPSGRNEQFF.

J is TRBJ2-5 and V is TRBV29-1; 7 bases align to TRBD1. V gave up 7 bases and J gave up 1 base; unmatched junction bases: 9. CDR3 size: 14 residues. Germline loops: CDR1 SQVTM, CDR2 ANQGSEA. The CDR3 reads CSGTGEVFQETQYF. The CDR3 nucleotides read TGCAGCGGGACAGGAGAAGTCTTCCAAGAGACCCAGTACTTC.

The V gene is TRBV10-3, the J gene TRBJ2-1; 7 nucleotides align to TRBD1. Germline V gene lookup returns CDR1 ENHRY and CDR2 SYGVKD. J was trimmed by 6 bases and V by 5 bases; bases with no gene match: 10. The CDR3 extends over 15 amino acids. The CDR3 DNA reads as TGTGCCATCAGTCCTCGGGACAGAGATTTCAATGAGCAGTTCTTC. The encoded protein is CAISPRDRDFNEQFF.

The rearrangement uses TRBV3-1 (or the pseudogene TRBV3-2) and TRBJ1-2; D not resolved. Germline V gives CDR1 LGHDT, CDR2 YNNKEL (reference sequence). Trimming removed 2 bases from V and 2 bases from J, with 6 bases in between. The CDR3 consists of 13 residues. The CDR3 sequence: CASSQTANYGYTF. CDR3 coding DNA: TGTGCCAGCAGCCAAACAGCCAACTATGGCTACACCTTC.

In DNA, the CDR3 is TGTGCCAGCAGCCCGACAGGGGTGGGCTACACCTTC. Residues: CASSPTGVGYTF. This chain joins TRBV7-8 and TRBJ1-2, with 8 bases identical to TRBD1. Germline lookup yields CDR1 SGHVS and CDR2 FQNEAQ. V shed 5 bases and J 8 bases; nucleotides not matched to a gene: 4. The CDR3 totals 12 residues.

CDR3 sequence (DNA): TGTGCCAGCAGTTACTCGTACAGGCTGGACACTGAAGCTTTCTTT. Translating it yields CASSYSYRLDTEAFF. This rearrangement joins TRBV6-5 to TRBJ1-1; tentatively, D is TRBD1 (5 bases). V was trimmed by 0 bases and J by 3 bases, leaving 11 bases between them. CDR1 and CDR2 (germline): MNHEY, SVGAGI. The CDR3 is 15 residues long.

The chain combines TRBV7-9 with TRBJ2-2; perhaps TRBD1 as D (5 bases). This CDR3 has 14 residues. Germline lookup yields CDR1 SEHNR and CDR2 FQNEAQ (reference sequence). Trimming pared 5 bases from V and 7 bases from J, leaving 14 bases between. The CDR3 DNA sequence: TGTGCCAGCAGCCAGCGTACAGGCGACGGGGAGCTGTTTTTT. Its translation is CASSQRTGDGELFF.

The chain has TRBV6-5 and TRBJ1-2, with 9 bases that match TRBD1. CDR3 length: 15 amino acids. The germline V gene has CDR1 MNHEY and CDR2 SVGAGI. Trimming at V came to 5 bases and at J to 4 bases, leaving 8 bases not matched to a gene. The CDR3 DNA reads TGTGCCAGCAGTCCCCGGGGACAGGGCATCTATGGCTACACCTTC. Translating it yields CASSPRGQGIYGYTF.

CDR3 DNA sequence: TGTGCCAGCTCACCAATTCGGACTGATAGCAATCAGCCCCAGCATTTT. This translates into CASSPIRTDSNQPQHF. The V call is TRBV18, the J call TRBJ1-5; D not certain. The V gene lost 2 bases and the J gene lost 0 bases, with 11 bases spanning the gap. The CDR3 length is 16 residues. CDR1 KGHSH and CDR2 LQKENI come from the germline V gene.

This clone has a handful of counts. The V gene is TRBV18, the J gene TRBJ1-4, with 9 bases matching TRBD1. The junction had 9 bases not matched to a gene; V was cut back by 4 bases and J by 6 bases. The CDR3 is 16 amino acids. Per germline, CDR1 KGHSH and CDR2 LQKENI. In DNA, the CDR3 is TGTGCCAGCTCACAGCCGAACAGGGGGCGTGATGAAAAACTGTTTTTT. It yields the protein CASSQPNRGRDEKLFF.

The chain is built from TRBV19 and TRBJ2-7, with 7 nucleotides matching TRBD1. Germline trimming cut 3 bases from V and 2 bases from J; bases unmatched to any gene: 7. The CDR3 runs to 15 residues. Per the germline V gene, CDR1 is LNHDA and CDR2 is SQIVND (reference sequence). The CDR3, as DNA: TGTGCCAGTAGTATGGCGACAGGGCCCACCTACGAGCAGTACTTC. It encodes CASSMATGPTYEQYF.

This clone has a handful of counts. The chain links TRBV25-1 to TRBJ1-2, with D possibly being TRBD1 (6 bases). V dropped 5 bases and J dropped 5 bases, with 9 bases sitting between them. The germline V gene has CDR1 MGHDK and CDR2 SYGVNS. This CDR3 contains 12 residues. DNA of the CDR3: TGTGCCAGCAGTTCACAGGGTTATGGCTACACCTTC. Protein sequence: CASSSQGYGYTF.

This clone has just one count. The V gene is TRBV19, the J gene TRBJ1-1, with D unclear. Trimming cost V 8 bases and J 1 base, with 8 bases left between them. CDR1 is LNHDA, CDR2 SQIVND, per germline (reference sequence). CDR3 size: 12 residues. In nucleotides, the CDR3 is TGTGCCAGTTCACAGAGGAACACTGAAGCTTTCTTT. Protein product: CASSQRNTEAFF. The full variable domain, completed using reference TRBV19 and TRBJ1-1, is DGGITQSPKYLFRKEGQNVTLSCEQNLNHDAMYWYRQDPGQGLRLIYYSQIVNDFQKGDIAEGYSVSREKKESFPLTVTSAQKNPTAFYLCASSQRNTEAFFGQGTRLTVV.

CDR3 sequence (DNA): TGTGCCAGCAAGACGGGATCTAGTAACACCGGGGAGCTGTTTTTT. Amino acid sequence: CASKTGSSNTGELFF. This chain uses TRBV13 with TRBJ2-2, with a possible D match to TRBD2 (5 bases). V gave up 7 bases and J gave up 2 bases, with 14 bases separating them. Looked up from germline, CDR1 is PRHDT and CDR2 is FYEKMQ (reference sequence). The CDR3 covers 15 residues.

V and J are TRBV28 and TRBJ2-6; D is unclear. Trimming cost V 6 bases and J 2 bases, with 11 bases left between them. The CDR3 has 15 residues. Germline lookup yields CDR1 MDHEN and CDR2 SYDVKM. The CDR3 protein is CASSPHSPGANVLTF. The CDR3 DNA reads TGTGCCAGCAGCCCCCATAGTCCTGGGGCCAACGTCCTGACTTTC.

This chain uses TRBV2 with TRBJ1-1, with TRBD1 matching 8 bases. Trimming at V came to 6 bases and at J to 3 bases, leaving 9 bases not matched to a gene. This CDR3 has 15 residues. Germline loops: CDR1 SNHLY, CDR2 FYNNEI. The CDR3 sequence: CASRGDRGRDTEAFF. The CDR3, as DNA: TGTGCCAGCAGGGGAGACAGGGGTAGGGACACTGAAGCTTTCTTT. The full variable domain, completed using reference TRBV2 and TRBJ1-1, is EPEVTQTPSHQVTQMGQEVILRCVPISNHLYFYWYRQILGQKVEFLVSFYNNEISEKSEIFDDQFSVERPDGSNFTLKIRSTKLEDSAMYFCASRGDRGRDTEAFFGQGTRLTVV.